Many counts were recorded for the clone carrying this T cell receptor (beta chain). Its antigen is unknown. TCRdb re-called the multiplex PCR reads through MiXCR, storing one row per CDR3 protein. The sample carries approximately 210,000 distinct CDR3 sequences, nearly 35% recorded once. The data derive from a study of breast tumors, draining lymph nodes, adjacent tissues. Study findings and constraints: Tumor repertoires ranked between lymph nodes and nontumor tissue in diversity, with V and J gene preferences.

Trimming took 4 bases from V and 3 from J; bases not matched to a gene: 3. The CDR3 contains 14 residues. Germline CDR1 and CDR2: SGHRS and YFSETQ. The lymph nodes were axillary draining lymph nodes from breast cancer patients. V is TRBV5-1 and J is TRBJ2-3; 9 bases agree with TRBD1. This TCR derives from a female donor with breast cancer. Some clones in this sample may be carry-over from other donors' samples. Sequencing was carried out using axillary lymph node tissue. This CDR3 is CASSPGTGTDTQYF. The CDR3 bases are TGCGCCAGCAGCCCCGGGACAGGGACAGATACGCAGTATTTT.